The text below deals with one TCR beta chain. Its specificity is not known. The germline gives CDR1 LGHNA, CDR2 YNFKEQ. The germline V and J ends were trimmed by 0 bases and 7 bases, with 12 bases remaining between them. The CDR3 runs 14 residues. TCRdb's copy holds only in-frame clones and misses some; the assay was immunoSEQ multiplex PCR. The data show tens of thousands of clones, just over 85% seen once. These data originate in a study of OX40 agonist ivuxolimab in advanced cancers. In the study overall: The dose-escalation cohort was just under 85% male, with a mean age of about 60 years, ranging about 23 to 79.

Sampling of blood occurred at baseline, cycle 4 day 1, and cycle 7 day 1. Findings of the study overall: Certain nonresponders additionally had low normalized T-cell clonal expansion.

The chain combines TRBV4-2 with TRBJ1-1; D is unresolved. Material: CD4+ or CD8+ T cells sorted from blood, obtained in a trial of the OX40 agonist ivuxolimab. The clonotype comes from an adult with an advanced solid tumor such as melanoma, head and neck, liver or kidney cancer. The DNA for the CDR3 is TGTGCCAGCAGCCAAGATTTTTTCGGCGGTGAAGCTTTCTTT. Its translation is CASSQDFFGGEAFF.